This T cell receptor beta chain was identified in a study of OX40 agonist ivuxolimab in advanced cancers. Study-level information: Therapy given before enrollment (anti-PD-1, anti-PD-L1 or anti-CTLA-4) was allowed, and around 40% had some.

Germline assignment: CDR1 SGHKS and CDR2 YYEKEE (reference sequence). V lost 4 bases to trimming and J lost 7 bases, with 14 bases between them. CDR3 length: 13 residues. TCRdb keeps only in-frame clones here, not all; method: immunoSEQ multiplex PCR. The sample has approximately 40,000 clones, less than 85% seen once. Sample: CD4+ or CD8+ T cells sorted from blood, taken in a trial of the OX40 agonist ivuxolimab. This receptor was taken from an adult with an advanced solid tumor such as melanoma, head and neck, liver or kidney cancer. This sequence joins TRBV5-5 and TRBJ2-5; D call uncertain. In DNA, the CDR3 is TGTGCCAGCAGCCTAATGGGTGGTTGGACCCAGTACTTC. Amino acids: CASSLMGGWTQYF.